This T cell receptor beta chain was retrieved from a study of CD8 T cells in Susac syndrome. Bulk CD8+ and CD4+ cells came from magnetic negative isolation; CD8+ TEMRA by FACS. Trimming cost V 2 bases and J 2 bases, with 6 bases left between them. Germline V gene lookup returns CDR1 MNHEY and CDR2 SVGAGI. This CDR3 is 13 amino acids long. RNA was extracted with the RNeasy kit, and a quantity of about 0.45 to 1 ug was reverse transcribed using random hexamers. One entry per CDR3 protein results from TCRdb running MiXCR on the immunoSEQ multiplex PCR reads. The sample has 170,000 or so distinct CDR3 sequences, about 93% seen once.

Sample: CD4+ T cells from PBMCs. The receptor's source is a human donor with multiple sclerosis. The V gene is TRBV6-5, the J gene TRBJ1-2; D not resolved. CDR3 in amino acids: CASSYDRNYGYTF. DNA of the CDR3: TGTGCCAGCAGTTACGACCGAAACTATGGCTACACCTTC.